This paragraph covers one TCR beta chain sequence. Its antigen remains undetermined. Nothing much larger sits one base from this clone, and base qualities are not available. Based on the germline V gene, the CDR1 and CDR2 sequences are SGHAT and FQNNGV. V loses 5 bases of germline sequence and J loses 1 base, and the interval between the two ends is 10 bases. The CDR3 goes from the cysteine to the phenylalanine over 14 residues. Just CDR3 DNA is preserved here, 42 bases in frame from base 1. This record belongs to a study of T cells after posttransplantation cyclophosphamide (dated by TCRdb to about 2016). About the investigation overall: Using TRB sequencing, the study followed how the T cell repertoire reconstituted after myeloablative bone marrow transplantation in which posttransplantation cyclophosphamide served as GVHD prophylaxis. Public TRB sequences were queried against a database of over 3,500 sequences associated with responses to pathogens, tumor antigens, self-antigens and alloantigens. Blood from all 35 or so PTCy patients who had 1-year posttransplant specimens underwent TRB sequencing. In 3 patients, TRB sequencing was also performed on up to about 3 more blood samples taken 2 to 5.2 years after transplant, and in a handful of patients, pretransplant blood was also TRB-sequenced. Because TRA and TRB clonality correlated tightly in roughly ten samples, later TCR analyses were limited to TRB. Samples from about 35 PTCy-treated patients, along with samples from some 17 of their related bone marrow donors, underwent antigen receptor sequencing.

Paper-wide results and their limitations: Across roughly 49 patients, TRB clonality was highly associated with recipient CMV seropositivity and CMV reactivation, and PTCy diversity was similar to diversity in CNI/methotrexate controls. Donor-recipient similarity was low at 1-2 months but rose over the first year, and later blood repertoires were often dominated by donor CD8+ memory clones. The TRB repertoires of T cells infiltrating skin or GI tract showed only limited overlap with the TRB repertoires of T cells in blood.

Peripheral blood samples were provided by related bone marrow donors on the day of marrow donation. Peripheral blood and bone marrow mononuclear cells were isolated by Ficoll-Hypaque density centrifugation and were cryopreserved. Genomic DNA was used for TRB sequencing, which was performed with the immunoSEQ assay at survey resolution or with the hsTCRB kit. Per the source publication's procedure: Initial read processing used immunoSEQ software, and repertoire analyses used the LymphoSeq R package. Clonality was computed as 1 minus normalized Shannon entropy, and a Gini coefficient was also calculated for each TRB dataset. Phenotypes of unsorted samples were inferred by mapping TRB sequences from sorted subsets of the recipient or donor onto the same recipient's unsorted samples. TCRdb took this table from immuneACCESS and kept in-frame rearrangements with V and J called. Such tables lack part of the clones; where checked against another copy, unresolved V genes explain under half of the gap, and the rest is unexplained. D and trimming come from the DNA, and the V and J calls and clone size come from that table. The sample yields some 49,000 clones; almost 95% were counted once. The top ten clonotypes cover around 3% of the sample.

This clonotype originated in a woman in her 50s in good health and a related stem cell transplant donor. Recombination connected TRBV11-2 to TRBJ2-3, with the D gene call left open. The sample consisted of PBMCs. The CDR3 sequence is CASSTGRGTDTQYF. The nucleotide sequence is TGTGCCAGCAGCACCGGTCGGGGCACAGATACGCAGTATTTT.